One sample yielded the 30 T cell receptor beta chains listed below, sequenced in a study of blood T cell repertoires in COVID-19 (dated by TCRdb to 2018 to 2021). The library was generated by the immunoSEQ multiplex PCR assay. TCRdb took this table from immuneACCESS and kept in-frame rearrangements with V and J called. Such tables lack part of the clones; where checked against another copy, unresolved V genes explain under half of the gap, and the rest is unexplained. The table for this sample lists under 350,000 clones; less than 90% of them were counted only once. The ten biggest clones cover roughly 14% of the sample. Specimen: peripheral blood. The receptors originated from a human donor in a cohort sampled during active COVID-19.

Comment on this clone: This CDR3 is also generated by other DNA sequences in the sample. This chain uses TRBV2 with TRBJ1-2; 8 positions match TRBD1. CDR1 and CDR2 from the germline V gene are SNHLY and FYNNEI. V was clipped by 6 bases and J by 4 bases; unmatched bases: 4. The CDR3 has 13 amino acids. CDR3 DNA: TGTGCCAGCAGCGGACAGGGCCTCTATGGCTACACCTTC. Translation gives CASSGQGLYGYTF.

V usage is TRBV2 and J usage is TRBJ2-1; 14 bases map to TRBD2. Germline CDR1 reads SNHLY; CDR2 reads FYNNEI. The CDR3 covers 14 residues. Losses at the gene ends were 6 bases for V and 8 bases for J; bases not matched to a gene: 3. The CDR3 protein is CASRTSGRAYEQFF. DNA for the CDR3: TGTGCCAGCAGGACTAGCGGGAGGGCCTATGAGCAGTTCTTC.

V and J are TRBV28 and TRBJ2-5, with TRBD2 matching over 8 bases. CDR1 is MDHEN and CDR2 is SYDVKM in the germline V gene. The CDR3 spans 18 residues. J gave up 5 bases and V 1 base, and 15 bases lay outside the gene matches. The CDR3 DNA is TGTGCCAGCAGTTTATCCAGCGGGGGAGTCGCTGGCTCGGAGACCCAGTACTTC. This sequence encodes CASSLSSGGVAGSETQYF.

The chain has TRBV7-2 and TRBJ1-1; D uncertain. Germline CDR1 reads SGHTA; CDR2 reads FQGNSA. The V end was cut by 1 base, the J end by 7 bases, with 10 bases between. CDR3 length equals 13 residues. CDR3 region: CASSLVATSEAFF. In nucleotides, the CDR3 is TGTGCCAGCAGCTTAGTAGCAACCAGTGAAGCTTTCTTT.

The chain carries TRBV3-1 (or the pseudogene TRBV3-2) and TRBJ1-1; 9 bases align to TRBD1. Losses at the gene ends were 5 bases for V and 6 bases for J; bases not matched to a gene: 10. The length of the CDR3 is 15 residues. Germline CDR1 is LGHDT and CDR2 is YNNKEL (reference sequence). In DNA form, the CDR3 reads TGTGCCAGCAGCACTGCCGGACAGGGGCCCCCTGAAGCTTTCTTT. Translated, it gives CASSTAGQGPPEAFF.

The chain couples TRBV7-9 to TRBJ2-1; 9 positions match TRBD2. The CDR3 consists of 14 residues. Looked up from germline, CDR1 is SEHNR and CDR2 is FQNEAQ (reference sequence). V was pared by 8 bases and J by 2 bases, with 4 bases of the junction left unmatched. The CDR3 region is CASGRTSAYNEQFF. In nucleotides, the CDR3 is TGTGCCAGCGGGCGGACTAGCGCCTACAATGAGCAGTTCTTC.

V usage is TRBV27 and J usage is TRBJ1-2; 7 bases align to TRBD1. The CDR3 has 14 residues. Germline V lookup: CDR1 MNHEY, CDR2 SMNVEV (reference sequence). Trimming cost V 3 bases and J 8 bases; bases outside gene matches: 9. The CDR3 sequence: CASSLKGDRGGYTF. The CDR3 DNA follows: TGTGCCAGCAGTTTGAAGGGGGACAGAGGCGGCTACACCTTC.

This clone was detected only once. The rearrangement joins TRBV11-2 to TRBJ2-6, with TRBD2 as a possible D gene (6 bases). V was clipped by 1 base and J by 0 bases, with 13 bases between them. CDR3 length equals 18 residues. The germline gives CDR1 SGHAT, CDR2 FQNNGV. As DNA, the CDR3 is TGTGCCAGCAGCTTAGTTGGGCGGGGTCCCTCTGGGGCCAACGTCCTGACTTTC. It specifies CASSLVGRGPSGANVLTF.

The sample holds many counts of this clone. The gene calls are TRBV4-2 and TRBJ2-7, with 7 bases that match TRBD2. Germline CDR1 is LGHNA and CDR2 is YNFKEQ. The V gene end was trimmed by 1 base and the J gene end by 3 bases; junction bases not matched to a gene: 6. This CDR3 spans 15 amino acids. Here the CDR3 DNA reads TGTGCCAGCAGCCAAGTGCGGGGAGGGCACTACGAGCAGTACTTC. Translated: CASSQVRGGHYEQYF.

There are a few counts of this clone. This sequence joins TRBV19 and TRBJ2-7; no firm D call. Germline-derived CDR1 and CDR2 are LNHDA and SQIVND (reference sequence). Trimming took 3 bases from V and 4 from J, leaving 10 bases between them. The CDR3 loop spans 13 amino acids. CDR3 amino acids: CASSIVGAYEQYF. Here the CDR3 DNA reads TGTGCCAGTAGTATCGTTGGAGCATACGAGCAGTACTTC.

This clone has just one count. The CDR3 protein is CSAYHNEQFF. Here the CDR3 DNA reads TGCAGTGCCTACCACAATGAGCAGTTCTTC. V usage is TRBV20-1 and J usage is TRBJ2-1; D is undetermined. Per the germline V gene, CDR1 is DFQATT and CDR2 is SNEGSKA (reference sequence). V lost 6 bases, J lost 5 bases, and 5 bases lay in between. The CDR3 totals 10 residues.

The genes are TRBV19 and TRBJ2-1, with a weak D call TRBD2 (6 bases). The CDR3 runs to 15 residues. Germline lookup yields CDR1 LNHDA and CDR2 SQIVND (reference sequence). V shed 1 base and J shed 7 bases, with 14 bases lying between them. The CDR3 coding sequence is TGTGCCAGTAGTATAGGCGGGACCCCTTTTAATGAGCAGTTCTTC. Translating gives CASSIGGTPFNEQFF.

The rearrangement joins TRBV5-8 to TRBJ1-1, with 8 bases matching TRBD1. Unmatched junction bases numbered 7, after V lost 4 bases and J lost 2 bases. CDR3 size: 15 residues. Germline V gene data show CDR1 as SGHTS and CDR2 as YDEGEE. CDR3 in amino acids: CASSRRGQGNTEAFF. The CDR3 DNA reads TGTGCCAGCAGCAGACGAGGACAGGGAAACACTGAAGCTTTCTTT. Full variable domain (rest looked up from reference TRBV5-8 and TRBJ1-1): EAGVTQSPTHLIKTRGQQATLRCSPISGHTSVYWYQQALGLGLQFLLWYDEGEERNRGNFPPRFSGRQFPNYSSELNVNALELEDSALYLCASSRRGQGNTEAFFGQGTRLTVV.

The rearrangement joins TRBV10-3 to TRBJ1-5; no clear D gene. V lost 2 bases and J lost 0, with 8 bases in between. The CDR3 is 15 residues long. Germline loops: CDR1 ENHRY, CDR2 SYGVKD. CDR3 DNA: TGTGCCATCAGTGAGAATTCAGATAGCAATCAGCCCCAGCATTTT. Translated: CAISENSDSNQPQHF.

This rearrangement joins TRBV4-1 to TRBJ1-2, with 8 bases that match TRBD1. This CDR3 region has 16 residues. CDR1 and CDR2 (germline): MGHRA, YSYEKL. Trimming removed 0 bases from V and 7 bases from J; junction bases left unmatched: 10. The DNA for the CDR3 is TGCGCCAGCAGCCAAGAAGCGGCAGGGGGCGTCCGTGGCTACACCTTC. It translates to CASSQEAAGGVRGYTF.

This clone was detected only once. V usage is TRBV6-5 and J usage is TRBJ2-7; D perhaps matches TRBD1 (6 bases). CDR1 is MNHEY, CDR2 SVGAGI, per germline. V lost 6 bases to trimming and J lost 0 bases, with 12 bases between them. The CDR3 extends over 14 amino acids. CDR3 loop: CASRWTVSSYEQYF. CDR3 nucleotides: TGTGCCAGCAGGTGGACAGTGAGCTCCTACGAGCAGTACTTC.

This chain joins TRBV9 and TRBJ2-7; D is undetermined. Germline assignment: CDR1 SGDLS and CDR2 YYNGEE. This CDR3 has 13 amino acids. The V end lost 4 bases, the J end lost 4 bases, and 12 bases lay between the germline ends. The CDR3 DNA reads as TGTGCCAGCAGCACCGGTGAGCTATACGAGCAGTACTTC. This sequence encodes CASSTGELYEQYF.

The chain links TRBV5-4 to TRBJ2-2; possibly TRBD1 for D (5 bases). The germline gives CDR1 SGHNT, CDR2 YYREEE (reference sequence). Trimming stripped 4 bases from V and 6 bases from J, with 16 bases between. The CDR3 extends over 15 amino acids. In DNA form, the CDR3 reads TGTGCCAGCAGCCACATTACCAGGGAAGCCGGGGAGCTGTTTTTT. Its protein product is CASSHITREAGELFF.

The chain is built from TRBV27 and TRBJ1-1; no reliable D call. Germline V gives CDR1 MNHEY, CDR2 SMNVEV (reference sequence). V was cut by 0 bases and J by 11 bases, with 19 bases left in between. The CDR3 contains 15 residues. The CDR3 sequence: CASSLSMVRPTEAFF. CDR3 DNA: TGTGCCAGCAGTTTATCGATGGTGAGGCCCACCGAGGCTTTCTTT.

This chain connects TRBV3-1 (or the pseudogene TRBV3-2) to TRBJ1-1, with 9 bases aligning to TRBD1. From germline, CDR1 is LGHDT and CDR2 YNNKEL (reference sequence). V trimming: 4 bases; J trimming: 4 bases; junction bases outside the gene matches: 7. The CDR3 runs to 15 residues. CDR3 sequence: CASSRQGGSSTEAFF. The CDR3 nucleotides are TGTGCCAGCAGCCGACAGGGGGGGTCGTCCACTGAAGCTTTCTTT.

The V gene is TRBV9, the J gene TRBJ2-5; 8 bases map to TRBD2. CDR1 SGDLS and CDR2 YYNGEE come from the germline V gene. This CDR3 contains 16 residues. V was clipped by 2 bases and J by 4 bases; unmatched bases: 10. The CDR3 DNA reads TGTGCCAGCAGCGTTCACGGGCGGGAGGCATCAGAGACCCAGTACTTC. Translation gives CASSVHGREASETQYF.

The V call is TRBV2, the J call TRBJ1-4; no firm D call. The germline gives CDR1 SNHLY, CDR2 FYNNEI. This CDR3 region has 13 residues. The V and J ends lost 5 bases and 5 bases respectively, with 9 bases between them. The chain's CDR3 is CASSFGPNEKLFF. The CDR3 DNA sequence: TGTGCCAGCAGTTTTGGGCCAAATGAAAAACTGTTTTTT.

V and J are TRBV7-2 and TRBJ2-6; no definite D call. This CDR3 has 15 amino acids. Trimming removed 5 bases at V and 0 bases at J, with 8 bases between. The germline V gene encodes CDR1 SGHTA and CDR2 FQGNSA. For the CDR3, the DNA is TGTGCCAGCAGCCCCCAGTTCTCTGGGGCCAACGTCCTGACTTTC. Translation gives CASSPQFSGANVLTF. Using reference TRBV7-2 and TRBJ2-6 for the parts outside the CDR3, the full variable domain is GAGVSQSPSNKVTEKGKDVELRCDPISGHTALYWYRQSLGQGLEFLIYFQGNSAPDKSGLPSDRFSAERTGGSVSTLTIQRTQQEDSAVYLCASSPQFSGANVLTFGAGSRLTVL.

V and J are TRBV14 and TRBJ1-2; no clear D. From germline, CDR1 is SGHDN and CDR2 FVKESK. CDR3 length: 14 residues. With 0 bases removed from V and 8 bases from J, the gap between germline ends came to 13 bases. The CDR3, as DNA: TGTGCCAGCAGCCAAGAGAGAACTCCGAACGGCTACACCTTC. It encodes CASSQERTPNGYTF. The full variable domain, rest sourced from reference TRBV14 and TRBJ1-2, is EAGVTQFPSHSVIEKGQTVTLRCDPISGHDNLYWYRRVMGKEIKFLLHFVKESKQDESGMPNNRFLAERTGGTYSTLKVQPAELEDSGVYFCASSQERTPNGYTFGSGTRLTVV.

CDR3 coding DNA: TGCAGTGCTAGTGGGACAGCCACCGGGGAGCTGTTTTTT. Protein sequence: CSASGTATGELFF. The V and J genes are TRBV20-1 and TRBJ2-2; 7 bases fit TRBD1. V was pared by 3 bases and J by 4 bases, with 2 bases of the junction left unmatched. This CDR3 has 13 amino acids. Germline V gives CDR1 DFQATT, CDR2 SNEGSKA (reference sequence).

The chain combines TRBV27 with TRBJ2-5; D unresolved. The V end lost 5 bases, the J end lost 1 base, and 11 bases lay between the germline ends. The CDR3 is made up of 14 amino acids. CDR1 is MNHEY, CDR2 SMNVEV, per germline (reference sequence). This chain's CDR3 is CASSPNFVQETQYF. Here the CDR3 DNA reads TGTGCCAGCAGTCCAAACTTCGTCCAAGAGACCCAGTACTTC.

The chain uses TRBV15 and TRBJ1-5, with TRBD1 matching 9 bases. CDR3 length: 14 residues. The germline CDR1 and CDR2 sequences are LNHNV and YYDKDF (reference sequence). V lost 3 bases and J lost 8; bases outside the gene matches: 5. The CDR3, as DNA: TGTGCCACCAGCAGGGGGACAGGGACGGAGCCCCAGCATTTT. Translation: CATSRGTGTEPQHF. Drawing the rest from reference TRBV15 and TRBJ1-5, the complete variable domain is DAMVIQNPRYQVTQFGKPVTLSCSQTLNHNVMYWYQQKSSQAPKLLFHYYDKDFNNEADTPDNFQSRRPNTSFCFLDIRSPGLGDTAMYLCATSRGTGTEPQHFGDGTRLSIL.

The gene calls are TRBV18 and TRBJ2-7; tentatively, D is TRBD1 (6 bases). The CDR3 has 13 residues. V lost 3 bases and J 3 bases, leaving 9 bases between the germline ends. Germline V gene lookup returns CDR1 KGHSH and CDR2 LQKENI. The DNA of the CDR3 is TGTGCCAGCTCACCTTTACAGGGCTACGAGCAGTACTTC. Protein: CASSPLQGYEQYF.

The rearrangement links TRBV12-3 or TRBV12-4 to TRBJ2-1; D perhaps matches TRBD1 (6 bases). This CDR3 is built from 12 residues. The V end was cut by 5 bases, the J end by 8 bases, with 10 bases between. The CDR3 region is CASSLTGYEQFF. CDR3 sequence (DNA): TGTGCCAGCAGTCTGACAGGATATGAGCAGTTCTTC.

In its sample, this clone was seen once. The chain links TRBV6-6 to TRBJ2-1; TRBD2 matches 10 bases. Germline CDR1 is MNHNY and CDR2 is SVGAGI (reference sequence). This CDR3 contains 15 residues. The V and J ends lost 4 bases and 5 bases, in that order; junction bases with no gene match: 5. CDR3 amino acids: CASSSGLAENNEQFF. Written as DNA, the CDR3 is TGTGCCAGCAGTTCCGGACTAGCGGAAAACAATGAGCAGTTCTTC.